This T cell receptor (beta chain) was observed in a study of cytomegalovirus exposure and HLA in healthy donors. Primers included in the PCR were 60 Vbeta and 13 Jbeta primers. In the authors' methods: In a later analysis, of 84 million or so unique beta chains, about 11 million appeared in at least two donors. Clones were read by immunoSEQ multiplex PCR, and TCRdb kept only the in-frame ones, dropping some. V and J calls and clone size are given by that table; D and trimming were obtained from the DNA. In the table there are about 120,000 clones, around 86% of which are singletons. J lost 6 bases, V lost 6 bases, and 7 bases had no gene match. The germline gives CDR1 LNHDA, CDR2 SQIVND (reference sequence). The length of the CDR3 is 15 residues.

The source of this sequence is a woman aged 25 to 45 in good health and CMV-seronegative. V usage is TRBV19 and J usage is TRBJ1-5; TRBD1 aligns across 11 bases. Sequences were obtained from PBMCs. As DNA, the CDR3 is TGTGCCAGTAGATTAGGGACAGGGGGAATTCAGCCCCAGCATTTT. It specifies CASRLGTGGIQPQHF. Using reference TRBV19 and TRBJ1-5 for the parts outside the CDR3, the full variable domain is DGGITQSPKYLFRKEGQNVTLSCEQNLNHDAMYWYRQDPGQGLRLIYYSQIVNDFQKGDIAEGYSVSREKKESFPLTVTSAQKNPTAFYLCASRLGTGGIQPQHFGDGTRLSIL.